These T cell receptor beta chains were read from a single sample in a study of blood T cell repertoires in COVID-19. Assay used: immunoSEQ multiplex PCR; TCRdb lists only in-frame clones, some missing. The table lists 200,000 to 250,000 clones, around 86% of them singletons. Input material: peripheral blood. All receptors derive from a woman of 80 years or more with COVID-19, enrolled during active disease. CDR3s include the opening cysteine and the closing phenylalanine or tryptophan. A D gene is named only where the DNA matches it firmly. Size tells how often a clone was seen (once, few, many) or the class of an expanded clone, and some rows leave it out.

d_call j_call clone_size v_call cdr3_length cdr3_aa cdr3_nt
TRBD2 TRBJ2-7 NA TRBV28 16 CASRSVIAGVPYEQYF TGTGCCAGCAGATCCGTAATAGCGGGAGTCCCCTACGAGCAGTACTTC
NA TRBJ1-3 NA TRBV5-1 13 CASGQTSGNTIYF TGCGCCAGCGGGCAGACCTCTGGAAACACCATATATTTT
NA TRBJ1-3 NA TRBV3-1/TRBV3-2 12 CASSPPGNTIYF TGTGCCAGCAGTCCTCCGGGAAACACCATATATTTT
TRBD2 TRBJ2-1 NA TRBV9 16 CASSGGTASGSSEQFF TGTGCCAGCAGCGGGGGGACCGCCAGCGGGAGTTCTGAGCAGTTCTTC
NA TRBJ2-1 few TRBV7-3 14 CASSLTSSVMRQFF TGTGCCAGCAGCTTAACTTCGTCGGTGATGAGGCAGTTCTTC
NA TRBJ2-5 once TRBV3-1/TRBV3-2 18 CASSHRGTRRAIQETQYF TGTGCCAGCAGCCACCGTGGGACCCGGAGGGCAATCCAAGAGACCCAGTACTTC
TRBD1 TRBJ1-3 NA TRBV10-2 16 CASKAPGQVMRNTIYF TGCGCCAGCAAGGCCCCGGGACAGGTGATGAGAAACACCATATATTTT
TRBD1 TRBJ2-7 NA TRBV6-5 15 CASSYSTTGSYEQYF TGTGCCAGCAGTTACTCCACGACAGGGTCCTACGAGCAGTACTTC
NA TRBJ2-2 NA TRBV19 15 CATNPGTLNTGELFF TGTGCCACCAACCCCGGGACATTGAACACCGGGGAGCTGTTTTTT
NA TRBJ1-2 NA TRBV7-2 16 CASSLGADPSTYGYTF TGTGCCAGCAGCTTAGGGGCAGATCCATCTACCTATGGCTACACCTTC
NA TRBJ2-7 few TRBV4-2 13 CASSQDDGLEQYF TGTGCCAGCAGCCAAGATGACGGACTGGAGCAGTACTTC
TRBD1 TRBJ1-6 NA TRBV7-9 16 CASSPDRGTYNSPLHF TGTGCCAGCAGCCCGGACAGGGGCACCTATAATTCACCCCTCCACTTT
TRBD2 TRBJ2-7 NA TRBV18 14 CASSPSAGGNEQYF TGTGCCAGCTCACCGTCGGCGGGAGGGAACGAGCAGTACTTC
NA TRBJ1-2 few TRBV7-9 14 CASSLSDGNYGYTF TGTGCCAGCAGCTTATCTGACGGGAACTATGGCTACACCTTC
NA TRBJ1-5 few TRBV20-1 13 CSASQGNDQPQHF TGCAGTGCTAGTCAGGGCAATGATCAGCCCCAGCATTTT
NA TRBJ1-2 NA TRBV10-2 12 CASRPTGYGYTF TGCGCCAGCAGACCGACAGGATATGGCTACACCTTC
TRBD1 TRBJ1-1 NA TRBV11-2 14 CASSPVFRGREAFF TGTGCCAGCAGCCCAGTTTTCAGGGGGCGTGAAGCTTTCTTT
TRBD2 TRBJ2-3 NA TRBV29-1 13 CSVDSGRADTQYF TGCAGCGTTGATAGCGGGAGAGCAGATACGCAGTATTTT
NA TRBJ1-4 NA TRBV6-5 11 CASRLNEKLFF TGTGCCAGCAGGCTAAATGAAAAACTGTTTTTT
TRBD1 TRBJ1-5 NA TRBV19 13 CASSRQGFQPQHF TGTGCCAGTAGTCGACAGGGTTTTCAGCCCCAGCATTTT
TRBD1 TRBJ1-1 NA TRBV24-1 16 CATTTLEGQLNTEAFF TGTGCCACCACCACCCTGGAGGGACAGCTTAACACTGAAGCTTTCTTT
TRBD2 TRBJ2-7 NA TRBV18 15 CASSTWGPSGGEQYF TGTGCCAGCTCCACATGGGGCCCCAGCGGGGGCGAGCAGTACTTC
TRBD1 TRBJ2-1 NA TRBV6-5 14 CASSSRDRGNEQFF TGTGCCAGCAGTTCTCGGGACAGGGGCAATGAGCAGTTCTTC
NA TRBJ1-2 NA TRBV6-2/TRBV6-3 13 CASSPRGIYGYTF TGTGCCAGCAGTCCCCGGGGGATTTATGGCTACACCTTC
TRBD1 TRBJ1-2 NA TRBV30 14 CAWRMTGGNYGYTF TGTGCCTGGAGGATGACAGGGGGAAACTATGGCTACACCTTC
NA TRBJ2-5 NA TRBV6-6 13 CASRPLARETQYF TGTGCCAGCAGGCCCCTAGCCCGGGAGACCCAGTACTTC
NA TRBJ1-1 NA TRBV3-1/TRBV3-2 12 CASSNRVTEAFF TGTGCCAGCAGCAACAGGGTCACTGAAGCTTTCTTT
TRBD1 TRBJ1-5 NA TRBV6-6 16 CASSSGQGTSNQPQHF TGTGCCAGCAGTTCGGGACAGGGGACTAGCAATCAGCCCCAGCATTTT
TRBD1 TRBJ2-2 few TRBV28 16 CASSLLGQGYTGELFF TGTGCCAGCAGTTTACTGGGACAGGGTTACACCGGGGAGCTGTTTTTT
NA TRBJ2-1 NA TRBV5-8 15 CASSLGLVSYNEQFF TGTGCCAGCAGCTTGGGGCTAGTCTCCTACAATGAGCAGTTCTTC
NA TRBJ1-2 NA TRBV7-2 13 CASSLVEGYGYTF TGTGCCAGCAGCTTAGTTGAGGGCTATGGCTACACCTTC
TRBD1 TRBJ1-3 once TRBV5-8 15 CASSLGQGTGNTIYF TGTGCCAGCAGCTTGGGACAGGGGACTGGAAACACCATATATTTT
TRBD1 TRBJ1-2 NA TRBV20-1 11 CSGRGPDGYTF TGCAGTGGCAGGGGGCCGGATGGCTACACCTTC
TRBD1 TRBJ2-3 NA TRBV19 15 CASSGGQGATDTQYF TGTGCCAGTAGTGGAGGACAGGGGGCCACAGATACGCAGTATTTT
TRBD1 TRBJ1-1 NA TRBV18 14 CASSEQGMNTEAFF TGTGCCAGCTCCGAACAGGGGATGAACACTGAAGCTTTCTTT
TRBD1 TRBJ1-4 NA TRBV18 15 CASAGQVAMEEKLFF TGTGCCAGCGCTGGACAGGTTGCAATGGAAGAAAAACTGTTTTTT